This T cell receptor (beta chain) is drawn from a study of shared clonotypes between healthy human individuals. Across the whole study: CD4 naive and memory got three plates each, CD8 naive two, CD8 memory one.

Overall study findings and caveats: Enrolling few donors narrowed the genetic and exposure-history diversity that was represented.

Sorted-subset replicate PCRs used 200 ng of genomic DNA. This amount corresponded to tens of thousands of T cell genomes. This table comes from immunoSEQ multiplex PCR, and its TCRdb copy is limited to in-frame clones, with some not included. The sample includes 750,000 to 1,000,000 clones, nearly 95% of them seen just once. Of note for this clone: Antigen unknown.

V trimming: 0 bases; J trimming: 2 bases; junction bases outside the gene matches: 5. The CDR3 is made up of 16 amino acids. The V gene's germline CDR1 is SGHKS and CDR2 YYEKEE (reference sequence). CD8 cells regarded as naive lacked CD45RO, were positively chosen for CCR7, and omitted terminally differentiated effector memory CD45RA+ cells. The V and J genes are TRBV5-5 and TRBJ2-1; the match to TRBD2 covers 7 bases. The source is a man aged 30 to 45 in good health. Sample: naive CD8+ T cells sorted from blood. The CDR3 protein is CASSLASLAAYNEQFF. The DNA for the CDR3 is TGTGCCAGCAGCTTGGCCAGTCTAGCGGCCTACAATGAGCAGTTCTTC.